What follows are 14 T cell receptor beta chains derived from one specimen sequenced in a study of technical replicates of blood from a handful of donors. Generated by immunoSEQ multiplex PCR, the TCRdb table keeps only in-frame clones and is missing some. Here the sample spans some 91,000 clones, around 95% being singletons. Material: T cells isolated from PBMCs. These receptors all stem from a human donor in good health.

This clone turned up a few times. The chain is built from TRBV19 and TRBJ1-1; D call uncertain. Trimming removed 5 bases at V and 3 bases at J, with 10 bases between. CDR3 size: 13 residues. Germline V CDR1 and CDR2: LNHDA, SQIVND (reference sequence). The CDR3 sequence is CASSRYMYTEAFF. The CDR3 DNA reads TGTGCCAGTAGTCGTTACATGTACACTGAAGCTTTCTTT.

V is TRBV28 and J is TRBJ1-2; a possible D gene is TRBD1 (6 bases). Germline CDR1 reads MDHEN; CDR2 reads SYDVKM. This CDR3 region has 12 residues. The V gene lost 5 bases and the J gene lost 9 bases, with 13 bases spanning the gap. The CDR3 sequence is CASSRAGASYTF. The CDR3 coding sequence is TGTGCCAGCAGTAGGGCGGGGGCCAGCTACACCTTC.

The V call is TRBV5-4, the J call TRBJ1-1; 9 bases agree with TRBD1. CDR1 SGHNT and CDR2 YYREEE come from the germline V gene (reference sequence). J gave up 2 bases and V 3 bases, and 5 bases lay outside the gene matches. This CDR3 has 15 residues. CDR3 in amino acids: CASSWPGQGNTEAFF. CDR3 sequence (DNA): TGTGCCAGCAGCTGGCCGGGACAGGGAAACACTGAAGCTTTCTTT.

The rearrangement joins TRBV28 to TRBJ2-4; possible D gene TRBD2, 6 bases. The V end was cut by 7 bases, the J end by 4 bases, with 20 bases between. CDR3 size: 16 residues. Germline lookup yields CDR1 MDHEN and CDR2 SYDVKM. CDR3 in DNA: TGTGCCAGCACCCAGTGGGGCGGGATTAAAAAAAACATTCAGTACTTC. Amino acids: CASTQWGGIKKNIQYF.

In DNA, the CDR3 is TGTGCCAGCAGCCTAGCGGCCGCCTACGAGCAGTACTTC. It translates to CASSLAAAYEQYF. The chain joins TRBV5-4 to TRBJ2-7; 7 nucleotides align to TRBD2. CDR3 length: 13 residues. Trimming cost V 4 bases and J 2 bases; bases outside gene matches: 3. Per germline, CDR1 SGHNT and CDR2 YYREEE (reference sequence).

This clone has a single count. This chain joins TRBV11-3 and TRBJ1-1; 8 bases are shared with TRBD1. Germline assignment: CDR1 SGHNT and CDR2 YENEEA. The V segment lost 3 bases and the J segment 4 bases; nucleotides outside the gene matches: 13. The length of the CDR3 is 17 residues. The CDR3 loop reads CASSFQQGGSWATEAFF. The DNA of the CDR3 is TGTGCCAGCAGCTTCCAACAGGGGGGATCATGGGCCACTGAAGCTTTCTTT.

The chain carries TRBV7-9 and TRBJ2-7; D may be TRBD2 (5 bases). This CDR3 is 15 amino acids long. The germline V gene has CDR1 SEHNR and CDR2 FQNEAQ (reference sequence). V shed 3 bases and J shed 3 bases, with 15 bases lying between them. CDR3 residues: CASSFHGNGGYEQYF. CDR3 nucleotide sequence: TGTGCCAGCAGCTTCCACGGGAACGGCGGCTACGAGCAGTACTTC.

The chain employs TRBV11-2 and TRBJ2-7; a weak D match, TRBD1 (6 bases). V lost 2 bases, J lost 0 bases, and 8 bases lay in between. This CDR3 has 14 residues. Germline lookup yields CDR1 SGHAT and CDR2 FQNNGV. The CDR3 spells CASSLTGNSYEQYF. In DNA, the CDR3 is TGTGCCAGCAGCTTAACAGGGAACTCCTACGAGCAGTACTTC.

The chain has TRBV6-5 and TRBJ2-1; 8 positions match TRBD2. After removal of 2 bases from V and 6 bases from J, the junction contained 3 bases not matched to a gene. Germline CDR1 and CDR2: MNHEY and SVGAGI. The CDR3 extends over 14 amino acids. CDR3 loop: CASSYPGGANEQFF. The CDR3, as DNA: TGTGCCAGCAGTTACCCCGGGGGGGCCAATGAGCAGTTCTTC.

This clone was recorded only once. This chain joins TRBV29-1 and TRBJ2-1, with D possibly matching TRBD2 (6 bases). V dropped 0 bases and J dropped 4 bases, with 19 bases sitting between them. Germline CDR1 is SQVTM and CDR2 is ANQGSEA. The CDR3 length is 17 residues. CDR3 amino acids: CSVEETPPWGEYNEQFF. The CDR3 DNA is TGCAGCGTTGAAGAAACCCCACCTTGGGGGGAGTACAATGAGCAGTTCTTC.

This chain links TRBV6-5 with TRBJ2-2; D is uncertain. The CDR3 is 15 amino acids. Trimming pared 0 bases from V and 1 base from J, leaving 6 bases between. Germline-derived CDR1 and CDR2 are MNHEY and SVGAGI. CDR3 protein: CASSYSLGNTGELFF. CDR3 nucleotides: TGTGCCAGCAGTTACTCGCTAGGGAACACCGGGGAGCTGTTTTTT.

The chain combines TRBV9 with TRBJ1-1, with 10 bases that match TRBD1. In germline, CDR1 is SGDLS, CDR2 YYNGEE. CDR3 size: 13 residues. V gave up 4 bases and J gave up 6 bases; unmatched junction bases: 3. This chain's CDR3 is CASSPGTGAEAFF. DNA for the CDR3: TGTGCCAGCAGCCCCGGGACAGGGGCTGAAGCTTTCTTT. Drawing the rest from reference TRBV9 and TRBJ1-1, the complete variable domain is DSGVTQTPKHLITATGQRVTLRCSPRSGDLSVYWYQQSLDQGLQFLIQYYNGEERAKGNILERFSAQQFPDLHSELNLSSLELGDSALYFCASSPGTGAEAFFGQGTRLTVV.

This clone was found once. This chain uses TRBV21-1 with TRBJ1-1; the listed D gene, TRBD1, was not tested against the DNA. TRBV21-1 is reported as a pseudogene. CDR3 size: 16 residues. CDR3 coding DNA: TGTGCCAGCAGCAAACGGTGCTGGGGGCAGTACACTGAAGCTTTCTTT. This encodes CASSKRCWGQYTEAFF.

This clone was seen a single time. The chain uses TRBV7-6 and TRBJ2-7; D is possibly TRBD1 (5 bases). Germline V gives CDR1 SGHVS, CDR2 FNYEAQ. The CDR3 sequence is 14 residues long. The V and J ends lost 3 bases and 3 bases respectively, with 12 bases between them. For the CDR3, the DNA is TGTGCCAGCAGCTTTTCGACAGATCACTACGAGCAGTACTTC. This codes for CASSFSTDHYEQYF.